In its sample, the clone carrying this TCR beta chain was seen once. The antigen remains unidentified. Germline CDR1 is SGDLS and CDR2 is YYNGEE. The V end was cut by 4 bases, the J end by 5 bases, with 16 bases between. The CDR3 has 15 residues. The record originates from a study of blood T cells in healthy people across ages. General observations from the study: Getting older went along with TCR beta diversity per million T cells dropping roughly linearly.

For the second PCR, which ran for roughly 7 to 11 cycles, a sample-barcoded 5' primer and a J-beta primer mix were used. TCRdb re-derived calls from the 5' RACE reads in MiXCR, one entry per CDR3 protein. The sample holds about 780,000 distinct CDR3 sequences, about 59% seen once. The chain employs TRBV9 and TRBJ2-4, with a possible D match to TRBD1 (5 bases). Sequencing used blood. This clonotype was sampled from a man in his thirties or forties in good health. The CDR3 loop reads CASSPRAPGQNIQYF. Written as DNA, the CDR3 is TGTGCCAGCAGCCCCCGGGCCCCAGGGCAAAACATTCAGTACTTC.